Reported below is one TCR beta chain. This clonotype has a count of ten or more. This receptor's antigen is unknown. One end of the junction fails to match germline, which may point to a read error. This entry comes from a study of response to subunit inactivated influenza vaccine (dated by TCRdb to between 2018 and 2020). Study-level background: The study used deep quantitative T cell receptor repertoire profiling to track responses to a trivalent subunit inactivated influenza vaccine.

CDR1 and CDR2 are drawn from the germline V gene: SGHTA, FQGNSA. From the cysteine through the phenylalanine, the CDR3 covers 11 amino acids. Of all the DNA, just the CDR3 is kept, 33 bases in frame from base 1. Library generation was performed with RT-PCR. The sequencer listed for this sample is Illumina HiSeq 2500. The public sequencing data were trimmed at Q25 with fastp and processed into clonotypes with MiXCR by TCRdb, which kept only in-frame beta chains. Duplicate CDR3 protein sequences are folded into a single record with the most common DNA and genes. Present in this sample are around 530,000 distinct CDR3 sequences, about 10% of which were seen just once. The top ten clonotypes cover 10% of the sample. Study-wide findings and limitations: The authors proposed that each seasonal influenza vaccination may bring in only a limited number of new T cells.

Specimen: PBMCs from blood, collected on the day of vaccination. The chain links TRBV7-2 with TRBJ2-1, with the D gene too uncertain to name. The receptor was derived from a man aged 50-60 years who received an inactivated influenza vaccine. Donor details come from another sample of the same person, matched by shared clones. The nucleotide sequence reads TGCGCCAGCAGCTTGGACAATGAGCAGTTCTTC. Its translation is CASSLDNEQFF. Here the CDR3 is joined to the reference TRBV7-2 and TRBJ2-1 genes, and the full variable domain is: GAGVSQSPSNKVTEKGKDVELRCDPISGHTALYWYRQSLGQGLEFLIYFQGNSAPDKSGLPSDRFSAERTGGSVSTLTIQRTQQEDSAVYLCASSLDNEQFFGPGTRLTVL.